Here is one TCR beta chain with its context. The antigen is not known. The sample originates from a study of human T cells and chemical hapten exposure. Study summary: Each patch test put 0.01% DPC on the upper back, and results were read at 6 days. Study-level points and caveats: While controls formed fewer of them, expanded TCRs formed significantly more large CDR3 similarity clusters.

Described time point: patch test 1, 2 weeks after DPC sensitization. Described treatment: therapeutic diphenylcyclopropenone sensitization with weekly scalp DPC. V was trimmed by 6 bases and J by 8 bases, leaving 8 bases between them. This CDR3 has 10 amino acids. In germline, CDR1 is MDHEN, CDR2 SYDVKM. One entry per CDR3 protein, called by TCRdb with MiXCR from the RACE reads. Of roughly 100,000 distinct CDR3 sequences in the sample, 9.5% to 12% were seen once. Sequencing was performed on whole blood, taken in connection with sensitization to the hapten diphenylcyclopropenone (DPC). The origin of this receptor is a woman aged 40 to 50 with alopecia areata. Some clones in this sample may be carry-over from other donors' samples. The chain uses TRBV28 and TRBJ2-7; no firm D call. The CDR3 coding sequence is TGTGCCAGCAGCTTTGGGCAGCAGTACTTC. It specifies CASSFGQQYF. The entire variable domain, with the rest obtained from reference TRBV28 and TRBJ2-7, is as follows: DVKVTQSSRYLVKRTGEKVFLECVQDMDHENMFWYRQDPGLGLRLIYFSYDVKMKEKGDIPEGYSVSREKKERFSLILESASTNQTSMYLCASSFGQQYFGPGTRLTVT.